These T cell receptor beta chains were read from a single sample in a study of pediatric ulcerative colitis. Data came from immunoSEQ multiplex PCR; TCRdb stores just in-frame clones and leaves some out. The repertoire holds about 60,000 clones, with over 70% as singletons. The sequenced material came from blood. The receptors here all came from a boy aged 5-17 years who was a control in a study of pediatric ulcerative colitis. Each CDR3 is given with its conserved first and last residue. The D gene is left open where the match is weak. Rows give clone size only sometimes, using once, few, many, or a class for an expanded clone.

D gene,clone size,V gene,J gene,CDR3 DNA,CDR3 protein
TRBD2,NA,TRBV4-2,TRBJ2-1,TGTGCCAGCAGCCAGGACCTAGCGGGAGCGGGCAATGAGCAGTTCTTC,CASSQDLAGAGNEQFF
NA,NA,TRBV11-2,TRBJ2-1,TGTGCCAGCAGTTTGGCCTCGGAGCAGTTCTTC,CASSLASEQFF
NA,NA,TRBV4-1,TRBJ1-4,TGCGCCAGCAGCCAGACCGGACCCAACATAGCAAGGGAAAAACTGTTTTTT,CASSQTGPNIAREKLFF
NA,once,TRBV9,TRBJ2-3,TGTGCCAGCAGCCCCCGGACTAGCACAGATACGCAGTATTTT,CASSPRTSTDTQYF
NA,NA,TRBV11-3,TRBJ2-2,TGTGCCAGCAGCTTGACAGCGAACACCGGGGAGCTGTTTTTT,CASSLTANTGELFF
NA,NA,TRBV5-1,TRBJ1-2,TGCGCCAGCAGCCTATACCTCGACCCAGACAAGGGGAATTATGGCTACACCTTC,CASSLYLDPDKGNYGYTF
NA,NA,TRBV9,TRBJ1-1,TGTGCCAGCAGCGGTGGATTGAACACTGAAGCTTTCTTT,CASSGGLNTEAFF
NA,once,TRBV6-1,TRBJ1-1,TGTGCCAGTACTGGGGGTTGGGACACTGAAGCTTTCTTT,CASTGGWDTEAFF
TRBD1,NA,TRBV7-8,TRBJ2-7,TGTGCCAGCAGCTCAGTCCGTCCCAGTCAGGACAGGGTCTACGAGCAGTACTTC,CASSSVRPSQDRVYEQYF
NA,NA,TRBV25-1,TRBJ1-1,TGTGCCAGCAGTGTGTCAAGGACGGCGAACACTGAAGCTTTCTTT,CASSVSRTANTEAFF